This T cell receptor (beta chain) is from a study of blood T cells in healthy people across ages. Whole-study findings and limits: TCR beta diversity per million T cells fell roughly linearly with age.

This CDR3 is 15 amino acids long. Germline values: CDR1 MDHEN, CDR2 SYDVKM. Trimming took 2 bases from V and 0 from J, leaving 9 bases between them. A second about 6 to 12 cycle PCR used barcoded and J-beta primers. TCRdb itself ran the 5' RACE reads through MiXCR, one entry per CDR3 protein. The sample has over 700,000 distinct CDR3 sequences; around 25% are singletons. To note about this clonotype: What it binds is unknown.

This sample was shared with a second study, whose subject was T cells of mothers and their children. That investigation notes: RNA extracted was entirely used for cDNA synthesis, roughly 1.6 ug per 15 ul. Maternal samples each gave over 9 million TCR beta CDR3 reads, and child samples 2.5 million to 3.5 million each.

This sequence joins TRBV28 and TRBJ2-3, with a tentative D call TRBD2 (5 bases). This clonotype was obtained from a boy aged 5-17 years in good health. The specimen was blood. CDR3 sequence (DNA): TGTGCCAGCAGTTTACAGCGGCTGAGCACAGATACGCAGTATTTT. Translation: CASSLQRLSTDTQYF.